The 11 T cell receptor beta chains below all came from one sample that was sequenced in a study of blood T cell repertoires in COVID-19. Sequencing was performed with immunoSEQ multiplex PCR; in TCRdb, only in-frame clones are kept and a portion is missing. This table has approximately 290,000 clones, around 85% appearing once. Sequencing used peripheral blood. The source is a human donor with COVID-19, enrolled during active disease. The donor label of this sample is uncertain.

V usage is TRBV5-1 and J usage is TRBJ2-3; D gene uncertain. V lost 4 bases to trimming and J lost 0 bases, with 12 bases between them. The CDR3 spans 15 residues. Germline V gene data show CDR1 as SGHRS and CDR2 as YFSETQ. The CDR3 DNA sequence: TGCGCCAGCAGCCCGAGCTCCATAAGCACAGATACGCAGTATTTT. Protein: CASSPSSISTDTQYF.

This clone was seen a handful of times. The chain has TRBV5-4 and TRBJ1-1; TRBD1 is a possible D gene (5 bases). This CDR3 spans 15 amino acids. The V gene lost 5 bases and the J gene lost 3 bases, with 17 bases spanning the gap. Germline values: CDR1 SGHNT, CDR2 YYREEE (reference sequence). The CDR3 region has the DNA TGTGCCAGCAGTGGCCCTGGGGGGGAGGACACTGAAGCTTTCTTT. Its translation: CASSGPGGEDTEAFF.

This clone appeared a single time. The CDR3 loop reads CAWGPSLTDTQYF. DNA of the CDR3: TGTGCCTGGGGACCGTCACTGACAGATACGCAGTATTTT. The V and J genes are TRBV30 and TRBJ2-3; D gene ambiguous. From germline, CDR1 is GTSNPN and CDR2 SVGIG (reference sequence). The CDR3 has 13 residues. Trimming left V 5 bases short and J 3 bases short, with 12 bases between.

J is TRBJ2-7 and V is TRBV19; 8 bases map to TRBD1. The CDR3 consists of 13 residues. Per germline, CDR1 LNHDA and CDR2 SQIVND (reference sequence). With V trimmed by 5 bases and J by 2 bases, 2 bases remained unmatched. The CDR3 protein is CASSGTGPYEQYF. CDR3 bases: TGTGCCAGTAGTGGGACAGGACCCTACGAGCAGTACTTC.

The gene calls are TRBV6-6 and TRBJ1-2; D is unresolved. The germline V and J ends were trimmed by 7 bases and 1 base, with 10 bases remaining between them. Germline CDR1 and CDR2: MNHNY and SVGAGI (reference sequence). The CDR3 is 13 residues long. The CDR3 is CASIPDINYGYTF. DNA of the CDR3: TGTGCCAGCATTCCTGACATTAACTATGGCTACACCTTC.

This clone was seen a handful of times. The V and J genes are TRBV10-2 and TRBJ2-7; 7 bases align to TRBD2. Germline values: CDR1 WSHSY, CDR2 SAAADI. The trim removed 3 bases at V and 0 bases at J, leaving 5 bases unmatched. The CDR3 runs to 15 residues. CDR3 bases: TGCGCCAGCAGTGATTCTAGCGGCAGCTCCTACGAGCAGTACTTC. It yields the protein CASSDSSGSSYEQYF.

The chain joins TRBV3-1 (or the pseudogene TRBV3-2) to TRBJ1-1; no clear D gene. Germline V gene lookup returns CDR1 LGHDT and CDR2 YNNKEL (reference sequence). The CDR3 loop spans 13 amino acids. Trimming cost V 0 bases and J 8 bases, with 10 bases left between them. Here the CDR3 reads CASSQEMIREAFF. The CDR3, as DNA: TGTGCCAGCAGCCAAGAGATGATACGGGAAGCTTTCTTT.

The chain combines TRBV14 with TRBJ2-7; the match to TRBD2 covers 10 bases. There are 16 residues in the CDR3. The V gene end was trimmed by 0 bases and the J gene end by 5 bases; junction bases not matched to a gene: 7. The germline V gene has CDR1 SGHDN and CDR2 FVKESK. CDR3 DNA sequence: TGTGCCAGCAGCCAAGATTTGGCTAGCGGGGGAAACGAGCAGTACTTC. Encoded protein: CASSQDLASGGNEQYF. The variable domain in full, completed from reference TRBV14 and TRBJ2-7, reads EAGVTQFPSHSVIEKGQTVTLRCDPISGHDNLYWYRRVMGKEIKFLLHFVKESKQDESGMPNNRFLAERTGGTYSTLKVQPAELEDSGVYFCASSQDLASGGNEQYFGPGTRLTVT.

V usage is TRBV12-5 and J usage is TRBJ1-5; 9 positions agree with TRBD1. V lost 3 bases and J lost 0; bases outside the gene matches: 12. Per the germline V gene, CDR1 is LGHNT and CDR2 is FRNRAP. This CDR3 region has 19 residues. CDR3: CASGFRTGERGYSNQPQHF. CDR3 coding DNA: TGTGCTAGTGGTTTCCGGACAGGGGAGAGGGGATATAGCAATCAGCCCCAGCATTTT.

The chain carries TRBV11-2 and TRBJ2-1; TRBD2 might be the D (5 bases). Trimming removed 0 bases from V and 3 bases from J, with 9 bases in between. Germline V CDR1 and CDR2: SGHAT, FQNNGV. This CDR3 spans 15 amino acids. The CDR3 loop is CASSLDPGDYNEQFF. In DNA form, the CDR3 reads TGTGCCAGCAGCTTAGATCCCGGGGACTACAATGAGCAGTTCTTC.

CDR3 loop: CASSLGQGSTEAFF. The CDR3 DNA reads TGTGCCAGCAGTTTAGGGCAGGGGAGCACTGAAGCTTTCTTT. J is TRBJ1-1 and V is TRBV28, with a possible D match to TRBD1 (6 bases). The germline CDR1 and CDR2 sequences are MDHEN and SYDVKM. The CDR3 extends over 14 amino acids. V lost 2 bases and J 4 bases, leaving 11 bases between the germline ends.